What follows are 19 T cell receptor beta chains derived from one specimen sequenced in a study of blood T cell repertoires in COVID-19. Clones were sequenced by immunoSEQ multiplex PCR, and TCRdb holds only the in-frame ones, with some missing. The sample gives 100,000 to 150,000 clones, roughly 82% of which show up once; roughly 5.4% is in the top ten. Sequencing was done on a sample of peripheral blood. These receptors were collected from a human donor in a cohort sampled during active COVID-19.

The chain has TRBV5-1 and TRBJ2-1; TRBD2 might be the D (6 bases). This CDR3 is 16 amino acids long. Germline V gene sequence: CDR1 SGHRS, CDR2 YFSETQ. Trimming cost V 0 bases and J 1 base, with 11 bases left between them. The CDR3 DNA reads TGCGCCAGCAGCTTGGTGGGAGGAGGGTCCTACAATGAGCAGTTCTTC. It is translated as CASSLVGGGSYNEQFF. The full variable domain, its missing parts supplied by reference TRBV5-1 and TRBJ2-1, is KAGVTQTPRYLIKTRGQQVTLSCSPISGHRSVSWYQQTPGQGLQFLFEYFSETQRNKGNFPGRFSGRQFSNSRSEMNVSTLELGDSALYLCASSLVGGGSYNEQFFGPGTRLTVL.

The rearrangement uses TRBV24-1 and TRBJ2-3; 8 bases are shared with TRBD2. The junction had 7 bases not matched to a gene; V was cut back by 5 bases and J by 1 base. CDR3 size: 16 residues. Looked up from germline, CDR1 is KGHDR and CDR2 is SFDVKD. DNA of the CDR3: TGTGCCACCAGTGCCCCGCGGGGGGTGGGCACAGATACGCAGTATTTT. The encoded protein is CATSAPRGVGTDTQYF.

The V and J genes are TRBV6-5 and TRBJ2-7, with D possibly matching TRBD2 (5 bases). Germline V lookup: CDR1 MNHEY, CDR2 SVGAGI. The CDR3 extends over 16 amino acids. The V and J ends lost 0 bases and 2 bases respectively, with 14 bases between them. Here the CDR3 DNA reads TGTGCCAGCAGTTACTCACGACGGGGAGCAGCCTACGAGCAGTACTTC. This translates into CASSYSRRGAAYEQYF.

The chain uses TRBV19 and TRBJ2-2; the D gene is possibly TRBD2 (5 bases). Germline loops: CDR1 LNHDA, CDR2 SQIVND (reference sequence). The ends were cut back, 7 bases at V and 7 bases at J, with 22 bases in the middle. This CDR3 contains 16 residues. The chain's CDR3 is CASKIPGVGVGGELFF. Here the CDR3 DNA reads TGTGCCAGTAAGATCCCCGGGGTCGGGGTTGGCGGGGAGCTGTTTTTT. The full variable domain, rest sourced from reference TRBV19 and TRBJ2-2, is DGGITQSPKYLFRKEGQNVTLSCEQNLNHDAMYWYRQDPGQGLRLIYYSQIVNDFQKGDIAEGYSVSREKKESFPLTVTSAQKNPTAFYLCASKIPGVGVGGELFFGEGSRLTVL.

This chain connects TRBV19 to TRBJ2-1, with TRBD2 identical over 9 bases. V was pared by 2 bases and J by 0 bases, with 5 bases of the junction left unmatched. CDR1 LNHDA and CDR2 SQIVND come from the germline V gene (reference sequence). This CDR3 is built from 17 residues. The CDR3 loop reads CASSISYSGSSYNEQFF. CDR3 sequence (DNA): TGTGCCAGTAGTATATCTTATAGCGGGAGCTCCTACAATGAGCAGTTCTTC.

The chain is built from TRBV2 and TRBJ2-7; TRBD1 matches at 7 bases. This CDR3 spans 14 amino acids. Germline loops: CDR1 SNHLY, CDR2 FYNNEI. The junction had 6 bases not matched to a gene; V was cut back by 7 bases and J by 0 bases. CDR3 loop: CASTWAGGSYEQYF. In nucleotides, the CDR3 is TGTGCCAGCACATGGGCAGGGGGCTCCTACGAGCAGTACTTC.

The CDR3 DNA sequence: TGCAGCGTACGCACTAGCGGGAGTACCTACGAGCAGTACTTC. This translates into CSVRTSGSTYEQYF. V usage is TRBV29-1 and J usage is TRBJ2-7, with TRBD2 matching 11 bases. The CDR3 contains 14 residues. Germline CDR1 reads SQVTM; CDR2 reads ANQGSEA. J gave up 2 bases and V 6 bases, and 6 bases lay outside the gene matches.

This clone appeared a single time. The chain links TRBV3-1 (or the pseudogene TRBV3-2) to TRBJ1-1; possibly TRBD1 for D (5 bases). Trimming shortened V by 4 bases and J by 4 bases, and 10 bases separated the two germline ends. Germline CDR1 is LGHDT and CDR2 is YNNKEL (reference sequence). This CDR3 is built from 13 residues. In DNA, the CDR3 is TGTGCCAGCAGCCGCAGGGAGGGCACTGAAGCTTTCTTT. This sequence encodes CASSRREGTEAFF.

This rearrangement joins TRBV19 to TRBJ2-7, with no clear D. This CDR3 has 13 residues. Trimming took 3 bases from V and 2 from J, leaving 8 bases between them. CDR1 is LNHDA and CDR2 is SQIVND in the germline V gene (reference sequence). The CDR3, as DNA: TGTGCCAGTAGTATGGGCCTCGCCTACGAGCAGTACTTC. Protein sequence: CASSMGLAYEQYF.

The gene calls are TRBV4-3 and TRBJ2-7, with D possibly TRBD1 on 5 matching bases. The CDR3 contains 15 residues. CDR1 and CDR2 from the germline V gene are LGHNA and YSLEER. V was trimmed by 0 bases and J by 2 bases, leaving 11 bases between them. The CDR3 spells CASSQDWGRAYEQYF. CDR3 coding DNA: TGCGCCAGCAGCCAAGATTGGGGCAGAGCCTACGAGCAGTACTTC.

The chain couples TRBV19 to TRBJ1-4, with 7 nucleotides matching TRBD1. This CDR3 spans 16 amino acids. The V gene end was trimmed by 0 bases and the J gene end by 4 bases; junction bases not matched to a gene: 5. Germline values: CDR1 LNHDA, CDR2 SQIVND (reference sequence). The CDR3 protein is CASSIEKGAFNEKLFF. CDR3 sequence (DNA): TGTGCCAGTAGTATAGAAAAGGGGGCATTTAATGAAAAACTGTTTTTT.

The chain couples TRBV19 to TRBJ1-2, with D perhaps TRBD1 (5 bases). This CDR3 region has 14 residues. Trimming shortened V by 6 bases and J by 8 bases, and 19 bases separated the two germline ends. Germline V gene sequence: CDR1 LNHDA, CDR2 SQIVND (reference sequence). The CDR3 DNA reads TGTGCCAGTAGGACCCCCTCAGGGTCCTGGGGCTACACCTTC. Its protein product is CASRTPSGSWGYTF.

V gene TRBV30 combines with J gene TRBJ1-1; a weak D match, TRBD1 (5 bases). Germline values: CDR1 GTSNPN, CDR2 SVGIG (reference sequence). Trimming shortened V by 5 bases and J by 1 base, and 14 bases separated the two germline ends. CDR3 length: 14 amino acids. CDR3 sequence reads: CAWSKQVQNTEAFF. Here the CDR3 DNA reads TGTGCCTGGTCCAAACAGGTCCAGAACACTGAAGCTTTCTTT.

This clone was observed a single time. The CDR3 is CASSQGWSSYEQYF. The CDR3 nucleotides read TGTGCCAGCAGCCAAGGCTGGAGCTCCTACGAGCAGTACTTC. The rearrangement joins TRBV3-1 (or the pseudogene TRBV3-2) to TRBJ2-7, with D unclear. The V gene lost 1 base and the J gene lost 0 bases, with 7 bases spanning the gap. Germline CDR1 LGHDT, CDR2 YNNKEL (reference sequence). CDR3 length: 14 amino acids.

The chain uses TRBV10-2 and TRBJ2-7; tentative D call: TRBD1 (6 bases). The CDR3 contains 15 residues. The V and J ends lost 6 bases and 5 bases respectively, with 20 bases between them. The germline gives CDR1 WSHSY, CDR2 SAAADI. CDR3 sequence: CASRDIQGYRNEQYF. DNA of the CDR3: TGCGCCAGCAGAGACATTCAGGGGTATCGCAACGAGCAGTACTTC.

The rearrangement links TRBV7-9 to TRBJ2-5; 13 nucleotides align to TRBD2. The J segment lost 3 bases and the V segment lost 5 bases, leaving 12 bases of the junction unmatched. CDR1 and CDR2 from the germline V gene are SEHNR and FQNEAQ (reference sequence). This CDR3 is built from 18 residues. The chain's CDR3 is CASSHHSGGLAGKETQYF. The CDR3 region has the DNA TGTGCCAGCAGCCACCACTCGGGGGGACTAGCGGGAAAAGAGACCCAGTACTTC.

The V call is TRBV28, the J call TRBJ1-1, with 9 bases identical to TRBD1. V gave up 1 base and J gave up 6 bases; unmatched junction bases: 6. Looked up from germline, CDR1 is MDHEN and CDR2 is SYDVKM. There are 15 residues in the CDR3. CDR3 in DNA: TGTGCCAGCAGTTTATTCGGGGACAGGGACCCTGAAGCTTTCTTT. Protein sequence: CASSLFGDRDPEAFF.

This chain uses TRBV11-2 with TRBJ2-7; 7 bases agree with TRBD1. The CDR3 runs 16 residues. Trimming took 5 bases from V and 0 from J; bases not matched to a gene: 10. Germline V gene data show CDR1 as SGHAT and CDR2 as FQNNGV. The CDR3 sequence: CASSPRGAGGSYEQYF. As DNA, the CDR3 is TGTGCCAGCAGCCCACGGGGCGCAGGGGGCTCCTACGAGCAGTACTTC.

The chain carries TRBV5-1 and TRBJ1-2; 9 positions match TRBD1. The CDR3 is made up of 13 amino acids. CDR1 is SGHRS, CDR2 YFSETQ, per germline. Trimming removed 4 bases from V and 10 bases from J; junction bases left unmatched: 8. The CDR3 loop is CASSPRQGDSYTF. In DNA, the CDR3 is TGCGCCAGCAGCCCACGACAGGGGGACTCCTACACCTTC.